The clone carrying this T cell receptor (beta chain) was seen ten or more times. Its antigen is still unknown. The data were obtained in a study of glioma-infiltrating T cells. Notes on the study in general: Very few CDR3 sequences were shared between tissue and blood.

The iRepertoire nested amplicon-rescue multiplex PCR amplified TCR alpha and beta CDR3s from RNA. For one-step reverse transcription and amplification, about 90-450 ng of tissue mRNA or PBMC total RNA was used. Via MiXCR, TCRdb re-called the multiplex PCR reads, giving one row per CDR3 protein. The repertoire consists of 100,000 to 150,000 distinct CDR3 sequences, with less than 30% occurring once and the leading ten covering roughly 15%. The CDR3 runs to 15 residues. V lost 2 bases, J lost 0 bases, and 11 bases lay in between. The V gene's germline CDR1 is SGHTA and CDR2 FQGNSA. The receptor's source is a human donor with low-grade glioma or glioblastoma, undergoing nonglioma brain surgery, or in good health (not recorded which). The J gene is TRBJ2-7, the V gene TRBV7-2; D unclear. Sequences were obtained from glioma tissue, nonneoplastic brain tissue, or PBMCs (not recorded which). CDR3 region: CASSLLSSSSYEQYF. DNA of the CDR3: TGTGCCAGCAGCTTATTGAGTTCCAGCTCCTACGAGCAGTACTTC.